The rows below give T cell receptor beta chains drawn from one sample of a study of identical twins. TCRdb reprocessed the 5' RACE reads via MiXCR and lists one record per CDR3 protein. This repertoire shows nearly 650,000 distinct CDR3 sequences, 7.1% found once; its top ten account for over 1.5%. The same data also contributed to another study, on yellow fever vaccine responses in identical twins.

Material: PBMCs. The receptors here all came from a woman younger than 30 in good health. Both conserved end residues are part of each CDR3.

j_gene: TRBJ2-7
v_gene: TRBV29-1
CDR3aa: CSGRDLGEQYF

j_gene: TRBJ2-3
v_gene: TRBV12-3/TRBV12-4
CDR3aa: CASRQMSTDTQYF

j_gene: TRBJ1-4
v_gene: TRBV11-2
CDR3aa: CASSSAANEKLFF

j_gene: TRBJ2-5
v_gene: TRBV5-5
CDR3aa: CASSPFGETQYF

j_gene: TRBJ1-6
v_gene: TRBV15
CDR3aa: CATNRVGTYSPLHF

j_gene: TRBJ2-1
v_gene: TRBV20-1
CDR3aa: CSARRTSGSMGEQFF

j_gene: TRBJ1-5
v_gene: TRBV7-8
CDR3aa: CASSYEDSFSNQPQHF

j_gene: TRBJ1-6
v_gene: TRBV11-2
CDR3aa: CASSLEGGMGPYNSPLHF

j_gene: TRBJ2-1
v_gene: TRBV13
CDR3aa: CASSSRDRGYGNEQFF

j_gene: TRBJ2-1
v_gene: TRBV5-1
CDR3aa: CASSLGTPGETNEQFF

j_gene: TRBJ2-2
v_gene: TRBV10-3
CDR3aa: CAISGGGGTGELFF

j_gene: TRBJ2-1
v_gene: TRBV12-3/TRBV12-4
CDR3aa: CASSIVGEQFF

j_gene: TRBJ2-2
v_gene: TRBV7-9
CDR3aa: CASSSSGRGTGELFF

j_gene: TRBJ2-5
v_gene: TRBV7-8
CDR3aa: CASSLLGTGAETQYF